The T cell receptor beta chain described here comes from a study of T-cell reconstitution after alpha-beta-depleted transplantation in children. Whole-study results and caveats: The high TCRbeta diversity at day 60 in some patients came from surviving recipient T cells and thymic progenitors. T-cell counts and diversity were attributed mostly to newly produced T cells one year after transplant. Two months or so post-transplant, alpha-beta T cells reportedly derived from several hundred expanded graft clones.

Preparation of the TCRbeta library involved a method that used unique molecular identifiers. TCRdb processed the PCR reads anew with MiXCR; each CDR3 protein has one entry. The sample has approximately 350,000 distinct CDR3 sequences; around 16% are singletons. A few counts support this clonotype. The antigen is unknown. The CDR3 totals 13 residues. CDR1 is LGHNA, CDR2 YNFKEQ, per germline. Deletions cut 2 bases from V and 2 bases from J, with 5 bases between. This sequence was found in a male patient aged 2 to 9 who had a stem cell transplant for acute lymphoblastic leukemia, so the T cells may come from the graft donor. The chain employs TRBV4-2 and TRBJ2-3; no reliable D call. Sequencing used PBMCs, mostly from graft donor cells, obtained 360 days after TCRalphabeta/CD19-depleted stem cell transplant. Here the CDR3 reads CASSQLTTDTQYF. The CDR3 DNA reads TGTGCCAGCAGCCAACTGACCACAGATACGCAGTATTTT.